A selection of T cell receptor beta chains follows, all from one sample in a study of blood T cell repertoires in COVID-19. Generated by immunoSEQ multiplex PCR, the TCRdb table keeps only in-frame clones and is missing some. The table includes 150,000 to 200,000 clones, about nine tenths detected once. Sequences were obtained from peripheral blood. These receptors were obtained from a man aged 65 to 79 with acute or convalescent COVID-19. CDR3s include the opening cysteine and the closing phenylalanine or tryptophan. D genes are given only for firm matches. Where a row states a size, it is once, few, many or the class of an expanded clone; other rows omit it.

CASSSASTGNQPQHF TGTGCCAGCAGTTCCGCCTCCACAGGGAATCAGCCCCAGCATTTT TRBJ1-5 TRBV28 - -
CASSEGQVNEKLFF TGTGCCAGCAGTGAAGGACAGGTTAATGAAAAACTGTTTTTT TRBJ1-4 TRBV6-1 - -
CASSQAGGSYNEQFF TGTGCCAGCAGCCAAGCGGGGGGCTCCTACAATGAGCAGTTCTTC TRBJ2-1 TRBV7-6 few TRBD2
CASSQGLAGGSTQYF TGCGCCAGCAGCCAAGGACTAGCGGGGGGTTCCACCCAGTACTTC TRBJ2-5 TRBV4-1 few TRBD2
CASSLASGSSGNTIYF TGTGCCAGCAGCTTAGCCAGCGGCAGCTCTGGAAACACCATATATTTT TRBJ1-3 TRBV7-2 - -
CASSHSRGYTEAFF TGTGCCAGCAGCCACTCCAGGGGGTACACTGAAGCTTTCTTT TRBJ1-1 TRBV3-1/TRBV3-2 - TRBD1
CAISVDREFEAFF TGTGCCATCAGTGTTGACAGGGAATTTGAAGCTTTCTTT TRBJ1-1 TRBV10-3 - TRBD1
CASSLGIQPQHF TGTGCCAGCAGTTTAGGTATTCAGCCCCAGCATTTT TRBJ1-5 TRBV12-3/TRBV12-4 - -
CSVQRGRETQYF TGCAGCGTTCAAAGGGGGCGGGAGACCCAGTACTTC TRBJ2-5 TRBV29-1 - TRBD1
CASSLSGGPDTEAFF TGTGCCAGCAGCCTAAGCGGGGGACCGGACACTGAAGCTTTCTTT TRBJ1-1 TRBV28 - -
CASSLIGGAYEQYF TGTGCCAGCAGTTTAATCGGCGGGGCGTACGAGCAGTACTTC TRBJ2-7 TRBV27 - -
CAIRNGGGSPLHF TGTGCCATTCGTAATGGGGGAGGCTCACCCCTCCACTTT TRBJ1-6 TRBV10-3 - -
CASSPQIAGGGEQFF TGTGCCAGCAGCCCCCAGATAGCGGGAGGTGGGGAGCAGTTCTTC TRBJ2-1 TRBV7-3 - TRBD2
CASSWDREDEQYF TGCGCCAGCAGCTGGGACAGGGAAGACGAGCAGTACTTC TRBJ2-7 TRBV4-3 once TRBD1
CASSFTRGDYGYTF TGTGCCAGCAGCTTCACCAGGGGAGACTATGGCTACACCTTC TRBJ1-2 TRBV7-2 - -
CASRGPRRQPQHF TGTGCCAGTAGGGGCCCCCGGAGGCAGCCCCAGCATTTT TRBJ1-5 TRBV19 once -
CASSQDRAGKAFF TGTGCCAGCAGCCAAGATAGGGCAGGGAAAGCTTTCTTT TRBJ1-1 TRBV14 - -
CSVLHSWGQDEQYF TGCAGCGTTCTGCACAGCTGGGGGCAGGACGAGCAGTACTTC TRBJ2-7 TRBV29-1 - -
CASSPGQGHQPQHF TGTGCCAGCAGTCCGGGACAGGGACATCAGCCCCAGCATTTT TRBJ1-5 TRBV2 - TRBD1
CASSYSFRGGTF TGTGCCAGCAGTTACTCTTTCCGAGGGGGCACCTTC TRBJ1-2 TRBV6-2/TRBV6-3 - -
CASSLLFSEAFF TGTGCCAGCAGCTTGCTCTTTTCTGAAGCTTTCTTT TRBJ1-1 TRBV5-5 - -
CASSGGTFDYGYTF TGTGCCAGCTCCGGGGGGACATTCGACTATGGCTACACCTTC TRBJ1-2 TRBV18 - -
CATSDPGQGRWGTQYF TGTGCCACCAGTGACCCCGGACAGGGCCGGTGGGGTACGCAGTATTTT TRBJ2-3 TRBV24-1 once TRBD1
CASSVTRGTQYF TGTGCCAGCAGTGTAACCAGGGGTACGCAGTATTTT TRBJ2-3 TRBV2 - -
CASSFPVGTDTQYF TGTGCCAGCAGCTTTCCGGTGGGCACAGATACGCAGTATTTT TRBJ2-3 TRBV5-6 once -
CAWSYSGFQETQYF TGTGCCTGGAGCTATAGCGGGTTTCAAGAGACCCAGTACTTC TRBJ2-5 TRBV30 - TRBD2
CASSQERGQPGF TGTGCCAGCAGCCAAGAAAGGGGCCAGCCAGGCTTC TRBJ2-7 TRBV4-2 - -
CASSSSYRGNSPLHF TGCGCCAGCAGCTCCTCATACAGGGGGAATTCACCCCTCCACTTT TRBJ1-6 TRBV4-1 once TRBD1
CASSLARREGIRNNEQFF TGTGCCAGCAGCTTAGCCCGGCGGGAGGGTATAAGGAACAATGAGCAGTTCTTC TRBJ2-1 TRBV7-2 - TRBD2
CASSASRGANEQFF TGTGCCAGCAGCGCCTCCAGGGGGGCCAATGAGCAGTTCTTC TRBJ2-1 TRBV7-2 few -
CASSDLAGGTGELFF TGTGCCAGCAGTGACTTAGCGGGGGGCACCGGGGAGCTGTTTTTT TRBJ2-2 TRBV6-4 - TRBD2
CASAHDRAANEQYF TGCGCCAGCGCCCACGACAGGGCGGCTAACGAGCAGTACTTC TRBJ2-7 TRBV5-1 few TRBD1
CASSLREGYEQYF TGCGCCAGCAGTCTGCGGGAGGGTTACGAGCAGTACTTC TRBJ2-7 TRBV5-1 - TRBD2
CASSLHRVEPQHF TGTGCCAGCAGCTTACACAGGGTCGAGCCCCAGCATTTT TRBJ1-5 TRBV5-6 once -
CASSWDMGNTIYF TGTGCCAGCAGTTGGGACATGGGGAACACCATATATTTT TRBJ1-3 TRBV6-5 - -
CASSLDRLGTDTQYF TGTGCCAGCAGTTTGGACAGGCTCGGCACAGATACGCAGTATTTT TRBJ2-3 TRBV28 - TRBD1
CASSFSGTGRAYGYTF TGTGCCAGCAGTTTCTCCGGGACAGGGAGGGCCTATGGCTACACCTTC TRBJ1-2 TRBV28 - TRBD1
CASSLFASGTEAFF TGTGCCAGCAGTTTATTTGCTTCGGGCACTGAAGCTTTCTTT TRBJ1-1 TRBV28 - -
CATSDPVDGTENTGELFF TGTGCCACCAGTGACCCGGTAGACGGGACAGAAAACACCGGGGAGCTGTTTTTT TRBJ2-2 TRBV24-1 - TRBD1
CASRGQGVTGDPPKLNQPQHF TGCGCCAGCAGGGGACAGGGGGTTACGGGGGACCCCCCCAAGCTCAATCAGCCCCAGCATTTT TRBJ1-5 TRBV10-1 - TRBD1
CASSHLFETQYF TGTGCCAGCAGCCACCTTTTCGAGACCCAGTACTTC TRBJ2-5 TRBV3-1/TRBV3-2 - -
CASGTGDTEAFF TGCGCCAGCGGGACAGGGGACACTGAAGCTTTCTTT TRBJ1-1 TRBV5-1 - TRBD1
CAWSYSGKLFF TGTGCCTGGAGCTATAGCGGAAAACTGTTTTTT TRBJ1-4 TRBV30 - -